This TCR beta chain is drawn from a study of STAT5B mutations in CD4+ large granular lymphocyte leukemia. Authors' data handling: Lowest detectable productive clonotype frequency was 2.59 x 10-5. TCRdb's table, derived via immunoSEQ multiplex PCR, lists solely in-frame clones and lacks some. That table is the source of V, J and clone size, and D and trimming were worked out from the DNA. The data show about 32,000 clones, about 85% seen once. Germline V gives CDR1 SGHRS, CDR2 YFSETQ. The CDR3 runs to 15 residues. V lost 3 bases to trimming and J lost 5 bases, with 15 bases between them. The specimen was CD4+ T cells from blood buffy coats. The sequence derives from a human donor in good health. J is TRBJ1-5 and V is TRBV5-1, with D possibly matching TRBD1 (5 bases). CDR3 bases: TGCGCCAGCAGCTGGGGCTTTGGGAATTATCAGCCCCAGCATTTT. Protein: CASSWGFGNYQPQHF.